Shown below are 7 T cell receptor beta chains from a single sample sequenced in a study of shared clonotypes between healthy human individuals. Clones were sequenced by immunoSEQ multiplex PCR, and TCRdb holds only the in-frame ones, with some missing. The data contain about 2.4 million clones, under 95% of them seen just once; the ten biggest clones take up roughly 0.39%. Sequencing input: naive CD4+ T cells from PBMCs. As to subset: CD45RA+ positively selected. The receptors shown here come from a man aged 18 to 35 in good health. Some clones in this sample may be carry-over from other donors' samples.

The rearrangement uses TRBV2 and TRBJ2-7, with D unresolved. CDR3 length: 14 residues. Germline loops: CDR1 SNHLY, CDR2 FYNNEI. The V and J ends lost 2 bases and 0 bases respectively, with 8 bases between them. In DNA form, the CDR3 reads TGTGCCAGCAGTGAACTAGTCACCTCCTACGAGCAGTACTTC. Protein sequence: CASSELVTSYEQYF.

The chain employs TRBV27 and TRBJ2-1; 8 bases agree with TRBD2. J gave up 7 bases and V 2 bases, and 13 bases lay outside the gene matches. CDR3 size: 17 residues. The germline V gene encodes CDR1 MNHEY and CDR2 SMNVEV (reference sequence). The CDR3 DNA sequence: TGTGCCAGCAGTTTAATTCCCGGGACTAGTGGGTGGAATGAGCAGTTCTTC. It yields the protein CASSLIPGTSGWNEQFF.

V usage is TRBV27 and J usage is TRBJ2-3; D uncertain. V was trimmed by 9 bases and J by 0 bases, leaving 7 bases between them. The CDR3 totals 12 residues. CDR1 is MNHEY and CDR2 is SMNVEV in the germline V gene (reference sequence). The CDR3 bases are TGTGCCAGTGCCCCTAGCACAGATACGCAGTATTTT. As protein: CASAPSTDTQYF.

Regarding this clone: The same CDR3 arises from other DNA sequences in this sample as well. The genes are TRBV29-1 and TRBJ2-2, with 11 bases lining up with TRBD1. J was trimmed by 4 bases and V by 6 bases; bases with no gene match: 7. The CDR3 is 15 residues long. Germline V gives CDR1 SQVTM, CDR2 ANQGSEA. The CDR3 DNA reads TGCAGCGTAGGGACAGGGGGGCGTGGCACCGGGGAGCTGTTTTTT. It yields the protein CSVGTGGRGTGELFF.

The J gene is TRBJ2-1, the V gene TRBV18, with 10 bases that match TRBD1. Germline CDR1 is KGHSH and CDR2 is LQKENI. The CDR3 is made up of 17 amino acids. V trimming: 5 bases; J trimming: 8 bases; junction bases outside the gene matches: 15. In DNA, the CDR3 is TGTGCCAGCTCAATCAGAAACGACAGGGGGCCCAGGGATGAGCAGTTCTTC. Protein: CASSIRNDRGPRDEQFF.

The chain employs TRBV7-2 and TRBJ2-7; TRBD2 matches 12 bases. The J segment lost 6 bases and the V segment lost 3 bases, leaving 3 bases of the junction unmatched. From germline, CDR1 is SGHTA and CDR2 FQGNSA. CDR3 length equals 14 residues. CDR3 amino acids: CASSFASGRGEQYF. In nucleotides, the CDR3 is TGTGCCAGCAGCTTTGCTAGCGGGAGGGGCGAGCAGTACTTC.

The V gene is TRBV7-8, the J gene TRBJ1-4; 11 nucleotides line up with TRBD1. Losses at the gene ends were 2 bases for V and 7 bases for J; bases not matched to a gene: 3. The length of the CDR3 is 15 residues. Germline values: CDR1 SGHVS, CDR2 FQNEAQ. The CDR3 DNA follows: TGTGCCAGCAGCTTAAGGGACAGGGGGGGTGAAAAACTGTTTTTT. Amino acid sequence: CASSLRDRGGEKLFF.